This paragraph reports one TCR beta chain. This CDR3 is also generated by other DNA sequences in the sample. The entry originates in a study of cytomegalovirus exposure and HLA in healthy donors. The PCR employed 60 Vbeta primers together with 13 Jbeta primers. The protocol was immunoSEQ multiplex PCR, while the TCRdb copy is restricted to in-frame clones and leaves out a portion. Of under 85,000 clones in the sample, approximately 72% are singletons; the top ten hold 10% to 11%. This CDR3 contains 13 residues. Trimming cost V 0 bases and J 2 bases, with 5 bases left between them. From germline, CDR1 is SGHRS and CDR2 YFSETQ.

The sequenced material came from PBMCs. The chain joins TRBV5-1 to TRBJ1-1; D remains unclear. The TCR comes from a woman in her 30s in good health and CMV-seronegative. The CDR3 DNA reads TGCGCCAGCAGCTTGGGGGCCAACACTGAAGCTTTCTTT. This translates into CASSLGANTEAFF.